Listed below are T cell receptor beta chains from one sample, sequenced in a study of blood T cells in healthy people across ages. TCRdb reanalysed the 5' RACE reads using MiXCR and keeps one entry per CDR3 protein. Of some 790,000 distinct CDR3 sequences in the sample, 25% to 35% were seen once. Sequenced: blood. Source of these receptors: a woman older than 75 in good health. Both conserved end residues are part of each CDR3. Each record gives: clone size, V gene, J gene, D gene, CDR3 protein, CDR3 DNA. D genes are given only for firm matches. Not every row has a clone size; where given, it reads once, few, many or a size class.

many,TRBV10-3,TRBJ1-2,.,CAISEDPNYGYTF,TGTGCCATCAGTGAGGATCCTAACTATGGCTACACCTTC
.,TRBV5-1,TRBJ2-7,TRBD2,CASSGLAGGSSYEQYF,TGCGCCAGCAGTGGACTAGCGGGGGGGAGCTCCTACGAGCAGTACTTC
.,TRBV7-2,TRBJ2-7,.,CASSLVGVGGNYEQYF,TGTGCCAGCAGCTTAGTCGGGGTGGGGGGAAACTACGAGCAGTACTTC
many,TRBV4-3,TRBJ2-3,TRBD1,CASSQAPPGGADTQYF,TGCGCCAGCAGCCAAGCCCCCCCAGGGGGAGCAGATACGCAGTATTTT
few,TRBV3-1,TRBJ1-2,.,CASSHTPGLGGDYGYTF,TGTGCCAGCAGCCATACGCCAGGGTTGGGAGGGGACTATGGCTACACCTTC
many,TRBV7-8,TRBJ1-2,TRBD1,CASSQGQDGYTF,TGTGCCAGCAGCCAAGGACAGGATGGCTACACCTTC
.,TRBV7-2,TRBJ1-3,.,CASSLGVRRNTIYF,TGTGCCAGCAGCTTAGGGGTACGCAGAAACACCATATATTTT
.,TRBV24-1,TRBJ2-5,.,CATSAPFPGEETQYF,TGTGCCACCAGTGCCCCGTTCCCCGGGGAAGAGACCCAGTACTTC
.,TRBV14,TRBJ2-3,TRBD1,CASSHLKTGSTDTQYF,TGTGCCAGCAGCCATCTCAAGACAGGGAGCACAGATACGCAGTATTTT
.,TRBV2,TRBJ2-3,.,CASSRQALSTDTQYF,TGTGCCAGCAGCCGACAGGCCCTAAGCACAGATACGCAGTATTTT
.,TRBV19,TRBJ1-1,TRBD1,CASSNRGHMNTEAFF,TGTGCCAGTTCAAACAGGGGGCATATGAACACTGAAGCTTTCTTT
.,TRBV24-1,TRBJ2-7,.,CATSDSRALICEQYF,TGTGCCACCAGTGATTCCAGGGCCCTGATATGCGAGCAGTACTTC
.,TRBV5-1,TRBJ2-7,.,CASTAPGLIYEQYF,TGCGCCAGCACCGCCCCGGGACTTATCTACGAGCAGTACTTC
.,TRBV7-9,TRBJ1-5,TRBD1,CASSLADRVGQPQHF,TGTGCCAGCAGCCTAGCTGACAGGGTAGGTCAGCCCCAGCATTTT
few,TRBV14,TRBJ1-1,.,CASSRARTEAFF,TGTGCCAGCAGCCGAGCCCGCACTGAAGCTTTCTTT
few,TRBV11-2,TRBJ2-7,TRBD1,CASSPTGTGESEQYF,TGTGCCAGCAGCCCCACTGGGACAGGGGAGTCCGAGCAGTACTTC
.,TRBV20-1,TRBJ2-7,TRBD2,CSARARLAGRTYNEQYF,TGCAGTGCTAGAGCCCGACTAGCGGGAAGAACCTACAATGAGCAGTACTTC
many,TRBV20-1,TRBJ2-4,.,CSAPKEGTNIQYF,TGCAGTGCTCCGAAGGAGGGGACAAACATTCAGTACTTC
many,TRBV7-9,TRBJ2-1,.,CASSLVFGSGSYNEQFF,TGTGCCAGCAGCTTAGTTTTCGGTAGCGGCTCCTACAATGAGCAGTTCTTC
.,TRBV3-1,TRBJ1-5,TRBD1,CASSKGAGNQPQHF,TGTGCCAGCAGTAAGGGGGCAGGGAATCAGCCCCAGCATTTT
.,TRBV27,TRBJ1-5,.,CASSHMSGVRTNQPQHF,TGTGCCAGCAGTCACATGTCAGGTGTCAGAACAAATCAGCCCCAGCATTTT
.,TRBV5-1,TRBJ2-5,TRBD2,CASSSGLAGLKTLYF,TGCGCCAGCAGCTCGGGACTAGCGGGTTTGAAGACCCTGTACTTC
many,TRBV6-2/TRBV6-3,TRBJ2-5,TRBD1,CASSYLAGGKETQYF,TGTGCCAGCAGTTACTTGGCAGGGGGCAAAGAGACCCAGTACTTC
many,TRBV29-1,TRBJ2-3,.,CSVRDSSTDTQYF,TGCAGCGTCCGGGACTCTAGCACAGATACGCAGTATTTT
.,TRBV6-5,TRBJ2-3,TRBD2,CASSHSVAGDRFSTDTQYF,TGTGCCAGCAGTCACTCGGTAGCGGGGGACCGATTTAGCACAGATACGCAGTATTTT
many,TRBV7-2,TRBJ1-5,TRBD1,CASSWGQGFNQPQHF,TGTGCCAGCAGCTGGGGACAGGGGTTCAATCAGCCCCAGCATTTT
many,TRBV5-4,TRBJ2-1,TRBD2,CASSLSSGGVNEQFF,TGTGCCAGCAGCTTGTCTAGCGGGGGGGTTAATGAGCAGTTCTTC
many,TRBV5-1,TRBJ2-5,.,CASSSGAETQYF,TGCGCCAGCAGCTCGGGGGCAGAGACCCAGTACTTC
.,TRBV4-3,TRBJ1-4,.,CASSQGRPALNEKLFF,TGCGCCAGCAGCCAAGGTCGTCCTGCCCTTAATGAAAAACTGTTTTTT
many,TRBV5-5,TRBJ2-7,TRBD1,CASSSTGEGPYEQYF,TGTGCCAGCAGCTCTACAGGGGAAGGACCCTACGAGCAGTACTTC
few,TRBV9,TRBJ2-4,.,CASSVGSFDIQYF,TGTGCCAGCAGCGTAGGGAGTTTTGACATTCAGTACTTC
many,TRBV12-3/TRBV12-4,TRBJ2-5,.,CASSQRTTQETQYF,TGTGCCAGCAGTCAGAGGACGACCCAAGAGACCCAGTACTTC
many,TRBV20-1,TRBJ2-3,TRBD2,CSARDPQLAGGRNTQYF,TGCAGTGCTAGGGACCCCCAGCTAGCGGGGGGGAGAAATACGCAGTATTTT
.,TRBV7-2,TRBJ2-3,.,CASSLWGQTRTDTQYF,TGTGCCAGCAGCTTATGGGGCCAGACACGCACAGATACGCAGTATTTT
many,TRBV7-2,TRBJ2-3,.,CASSLSLDTQYF,TGTGCCAGCAGTCTTAGTCTCGATACGCAGTATTTT
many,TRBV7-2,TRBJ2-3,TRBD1,CASSPRQGRRDTQYF,TGTGCCAGCAGCCCACGACAGGGACGAAGGGATACGCAGTATTTT
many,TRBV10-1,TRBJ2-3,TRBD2,CASSELAGPSTDTQYF,TGCGCCAGCAGTGAACTAGCGGGGCCTAGCACAGATACGCAGTATTTT
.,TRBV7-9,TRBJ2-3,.,CASSPWDDTQYF,TGTGCCAGCAGCCCCTGGGACGATACGCAGTATTTT
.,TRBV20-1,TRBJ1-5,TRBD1,CSAILRGQGGNQPQHF,TGCAGTGCTATTCTCAGGGGGCAGGGGGGCAATCAGCCCCAGCATTTT
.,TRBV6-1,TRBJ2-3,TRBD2,CASSEPSGGVEDTQYF,TGTGCCAGCAGTGAACCTAGCGGGGGGGTGGAAGATACGCAGTATTTT
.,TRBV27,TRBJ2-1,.,CASSLYRGSEQFF,TGTGCCAGCAGTTTGTACAGAGGCAGTGAGCAGTTCTTC
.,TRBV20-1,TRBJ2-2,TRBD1,CSATTGRNTGELFF,TGCAGTGCTACGACAGGGAGGAACACCGGGGAGCTGTTTTTT
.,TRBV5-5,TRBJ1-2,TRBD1,CASSLQGAYGCTF,TGTGCCAGCAGCTTGCAGGGGGCCTATGGCTGCACCTTC
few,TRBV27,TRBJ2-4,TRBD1,CASRTQGASNIQYF,TGTGCCAGCAGGACACAGGGGGCCTCCAACATTCAGTACTTC
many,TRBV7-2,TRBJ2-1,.,CASSLEYGDEQFF,TGTGCCAGCAGCTTAGAGTACGGCGATGAGCAGTTCTTC
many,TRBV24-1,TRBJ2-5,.,CATSDSNRVRETQYF,TGTGCCACCAGTGATTCCAACAGGGTGAGGGAGACCCAGTACTTC
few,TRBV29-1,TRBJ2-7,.,CSVGPGQSYEQYF,TGCAGCGTGGGGCCGGGGCAGAGCTACGAGCAGTACTTC
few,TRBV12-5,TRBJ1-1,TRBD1,CASGLTGGNTEAFF,TGTGCTAGTGGCCTGACAGGGGGGAACACTGAAGCTTTCTTT
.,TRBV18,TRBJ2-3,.,CASSGRQSKTDTQYF,TGTGCCAGCTCCGGACGACAGAGTAAGACAGATACGCAGTATTTT
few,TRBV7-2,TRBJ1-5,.,CASSLQGISNQPQHF,TGTGCCAGCAGCCTACAGGGTATATCGAATCAGCCCCAGCATTTT
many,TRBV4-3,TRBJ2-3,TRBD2,CASSQDLAGTWGTQYF,TGCGCCAGCAGCCAAGATCTAGCGGGGACCTGGGGGACGCAGTATTTT
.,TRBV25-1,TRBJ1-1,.,CASSERNTEAFF,TGTGCCAGCAGTGAGAGGAACACTGAAGCTTTCTTT
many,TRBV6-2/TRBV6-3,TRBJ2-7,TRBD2,CASNPGGNREQYF,TGTGCCAGCAACCCGGGAGGTAATCGGGAGCAGTACTTC
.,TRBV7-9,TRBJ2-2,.,CASNPEATGWELFF,TGTGCCAGCAACCCAGAAGCGACCGGGTGGGAGCTGTTTTTT
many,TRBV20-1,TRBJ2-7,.,CSAVADSSYEQYF,TGCAGTGCCGTAGCGGATTCCTCCTACGAGCAGTACTTC
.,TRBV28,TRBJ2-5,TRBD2,CASSFGTSVPGRQETQYF,TGTGCCAGCAGTTTCGGGACTAGCGTTCCTGGGCGGCAAGAGACCCAGTACTTC
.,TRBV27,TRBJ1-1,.,CASSLMPRGMNTEAFF,TGTGCCAGCAGTTTAATGCCCCGGGGAATGAACACTGAAGCTTTCTTT